This TCR beta chain was documented in a study of response to subunit inactivated influenza vaccine. Study-wide points: The authors suggested that few new T cells are recruited per seasonal influenza vaccination.

The CDR3 length is 13 residues. V was pared by 4 bases and J by 3 bases, with 10 bases between. Germline CDR1 and CDR2: SGHRS and YFSETQ. TCRdb analysed the RT-PCR reads with MiXCR anew, one entry per CDR3 protein. The sample consists of roughly 500,000 distinct CDR3 sequences, under 30% of them appearing once. There are many counts of this clonotype. Antigen unknown. The same sample was also studied in work on T cells expressing NK-cell markers. As that study records: Production of TCR beta cDNA relied on 5'RACE template switching with UMIs. Each TCR beta repertoire originated in sorted T cells that were CD3+CD56+NKG2C+, CD3+CD56+NKG2C- or CD3+CD56-NKG2C+. Among CD8+ T cells from about six donors, dominant NKG2C+ clonotypes accounted for roughly 1.0-7.0%. Researchers report these clonotypes also headed the CD3+CD56-NKG2C+ fraction in four donors.

This sequence joins TRBV5-1 and TRBJ2-5; D may be TRBD1 or TRBD2 (5 bases each). The clonotype originates from a man aged 45 to 65 who received an inactivated influenza vaccine. The sample here was CD4+ T cells sorted from PBMCs, taken roughly 12 days after vaccination. The chain's CDR3 is CASSRDAKETQYF. In DNA form, the CDR3 reads TGCGCCAGCAGCCGGGACGCCAAAGAGACCCAGTACTTC.